These 6 T cell receptor beta chains were all obtained from the same sample, sequenced in a study of T cells after somatic rescue of genetic block (dated by TCRdb to 2020 to 2021). Receptor libraries were prepared by the immunoSEQ multiplex PCR assay. The table was pulled from immuneACCESS by TCRdb, which kept in-frame rearrangements only. Such tables lose some clones; where checked, under half of the loss comes from unresolved V genes, and the rest has no known cause. The sample table contains 10,000 to 15,000 clones; only one count was recorded for 74% of them. The ten largest clonotypes hold around 21% of the sample. Material for sequencing was peripheral blood mononuclear cells (PBMCs). These receptor sequences come from a boy younger than 18.

The chain joins TRBV6-6 to TRBJ1-1; TRBD1 matches 8 bases. The junction had 10 bases not matched to a gene; V was cut back by 0 bases and J by 7 bases. The germline CDR1 and CDR2 sequences are MNHNY and SVGAGI (reference sequence). This CDR3 has 16 residues. The CDR3 region has the DNA TGTGCCAGCAGTTACTCGAAGTCGGCAGGGGGCGATGAAGCTTTCTTT. This codes for CASSYSKSAGGDEAFF.

The CDR3 loop reads CASSSSGQGHHEQYF. DNA of the CDR3: TGTGCCAGCAGTTCCTCGGGACAGGGGCATCACGAGCAGTACTTC. The chain couples TRBV6-5 to TRBJ2-7; 10 nucleotides line up with TRBD1. Germline V gene sequence: CDR1 MNHEY, CDR2 SVGAGI. The CDR3 is 15 residues long. Germline trimming cut 4 bases from V and 5 bases from J; bases unmatched to any gene: 8.

This clone was observed a few times. The chain recombines TRBV27 with TRBJ1-5; D is possibly TRBD1 (5 bases). This CDR3 is built from 14 residues. Germline-derived CDR1 and CDR2 are MNHEY and SMNVEV (reference sequence). V was trimmed by 2 bases and J by 2 bases, leaving 7 bases between them. The CDR3 DNA follows: TGTGCCAGCAGTTTACAGGGAGGCAATCAGCCCCAGCATTTT. Translation gives CASSLQGGNQPQHF.

Sample share makes this clone medium-sized. This sequence joins TRBV28 and TRBJ1-2, with 7 bases fitting TRBD1. The CDR3 has 16 amino acids. CDR1 is MDHEN, CDR2 SYDVKM, per germline. V lost 6 bases to trimming and J lost 4 bases; unmatched junction nucleotides: 14. The CDR3 loop is CASSHPDRASFYGYTF. CDR3 nucleotide sequence: TGTGCCAGCAGCCACCCCGACAGGGCGTCTTTCTATGGCTACACCTTC.

This clone came up once. CDR3 sequence reads: CASRRTGLQTGELFF. Here the CDR3 DNA reads TGTGCCAGTAGAAGAACGGGACTCCAAACCGGGGAGCTGTTTTTT. The V call is TRBV19, the J call TRBJ2-2; D might be TRBD2 (6 bases). Looked up from germline, CDR1 is LNHDA and CDR2 is SQIVND (reference sequence). CDR3 length: 15 amino acids. V was clipped by 6 bases and J by 5 bases, with 16 bases between them.

The rearrangement uses TRBV5-4 and TRBJ1-4; unclear D gene. This CDR3 contains 16 residues. Deletions cut 3 bases from V and 6 bases from J, with 18 bases between. Germline CDR1 SGHNT, CDR2 YYREEE (reference sequence). The CDR3 sequence: CASSYGRKSKDEKLFF. The CDR3 DNA sequence: TGTGCCAGCAGCTATGGGCGAAAAAGCAAGGATGAAAAACTGTTTTTT.